This is a list of T cell receptor beta chains from one sample in a study of CD8 T cells in Susac syndrome. Each CDR3 protein is one row after TCRdb ran MiXCR on the immunoSEQ multiplex PCR reads. The sample has roughly 250,000 distinct CDR3 sequences, almost 97% seen once. Source material: CD4+ T cells from PBMCs. The receptors derive from a human donor with Susac syndrome. CDR3s include the opening cysteine and the closing phenylalanine or tryptophan. The order of the fields is clone size, J gene, D gene, V gene, CDR3 DNA, CDR3 protein. A D gene is named only where the DNA matches it firmly. Expanded clones are given a class, and other clones once, few, many or no size at all.

abundance: .
j_gene: TRBJ1-5
d_gene: .
v_gene: TRBV24-1
CDR3nt: TGTGCCACCAGTGATTTTACAGTCGGGCAGCCCCAGCATTTT
CDR3aa: CATSDFTVGQPQHF

abundance: .
j_gene: TRBJ2-5
d_gene: .
v_gene: TRBV5-1
CDR3nt: TGCGCCAGCAGCTTGGAGCCCGGGAGAGAGACCCAGTACTTC
CDR3aa: CASSLEPGRETQYF

abundance: .
j_gene: TRBJ1-1
d_gene: .
v_gene: TRBV27
CDR3nt: TGTGCCAGCAGCCCCCGGGGGGCAAATGAAGCTTTCTTT
CDR3aa: CASSPRGANEAFF

abundance: .
j_gene: TRBJ2-2
d_gene: .
v_gene: TRBV11-2
CDR3nt: TGTGCCAGCAGCTCCATAAAACCTTCGAACACCGGGGAGCTGTTTTTT
CDR3aa: CASSSIKPSNTGELFF

abundance: .
j_gene: TRBJ2-1
d_gene: TRBD2
v_gene: TRBV30
CDR3nt: TGTGCCTGGAGTGCAGCGGGACGATCCTACAATGAGCAGTTCTTC
CDR3aa: CAWSAAGRSYNEQFF

abundance: .
j_gene: TRBJ2-1
d_gene: TRBD2
v_gene: TRBV7-6
CDR3nt: TGTGCCAGCAGCCTTGGGACTAGCGGGAGTGAGCAGTTCTTC
CDR3aa: CASSLGTSGSEQFF

abundance: .
j_gene: TRBJ2-3
d_gene: TRBD2
v_gene: TRBV27
CDR3nt: TGTGCCAGCAGTTTATTCTCGACTAGCGGGAGGGCCGCCACAGATACGCAGTATTTT
CDR3aa: CASSLFSTSGRAATDTQYF

abundance: .
j_gene: TRBJ2-5
d_gene: .
v_gene: TRBV20-1
CDR3nt: TGCAGTGCTAGAGGGTTGTCCCAAGAGACCCAGTACTTC
CDR3aa: CSARGLSQETQYF

abundance: .
j_gene: TRBJ2-7
d_gene: TRBD2
v_gene: TRBV20-1
CDR3nt: TGCAGTGCTAAGCCCGGGACTAGCGGTATCGAGCAGTACTTC
CDR3aa: CSAKPGTSGIEQYF

abundance: .
j_gene: TRBJ1-4
d_gene: .
v_gene: TRBV30
CDR3nt: TGTGCCTGGATTCAACGTGGCCTCCGGGGGGAAAAACTGTTTTTT
CDR3aa: CAWIQRGLRGEKLFF

abundance: .
j_gene: TRBJ2-7
d_gene: .
v_gene: TRBV20-1
CDR3nt: TGCAGTGCTAGAATGGCTGGTCCCCGCGAGCAGTACTTC
CDR3aa: CSARMAGPREQYF

abundance: once
j_gene: TRBJ1-2
d_gene: .
v_gene: TRBV10-3
CDR3nt: TGTGCCATTCGACGGACCGACGATGGCTACACCTTC
CDR3aa: CAIRRTDDGYTF

abundance: .
j_gene: TRBJ1-1
d_gene: .
v_gene: TRBV3-1
CDR3nt: TGTGCCAGCAGCCAATTGTCAGAGGGAGAAGCTTTCTTT
CDR3aa: CASSQLSEGEAFF

abundance: .
j_gene: TRBJ2-3
d_gene: .
v_gene: TRBV29-1
CDR3nt: TGCAGCGTACAGTATGTTTTGGAAGATACGCAGTATTTT
CDR3aa: CSVQYVLEDTQYF

abundance: .
j_gene: TRBJ2-7
d_gene: .
v_gene: TRBV28
CDR3nt: TGTGCCAGCAGTCAGCCGAGCGAGCAGTACTTC
CDR3aa: CASSQPSEQYF

abundance: .
j_gene: TRBJ2-4
d_gene: .
v_gene: TRBV20-1
CDR3nt: TGCAGTGCTCCATGGAAAAACATTCAGTACTTC
CDR3aa: CSAPWKNIQYF

abundance: .
j_gene: TRBJ2-1
d_gene: TRBD2
v_gene: TRBV7-3
CDR3nt: TGTGCCAGCAGCTTGAGCGGGACCTCCTACAATGAGCAGTTCTTC
CDR3aa: CASSLSGTSYNEQFF

abundance: .
j_gene: TRBJ2-7
d_gene: TRBD2
v_gene: TRBV12-3/TRBV12-4
CDR3nt: TGTGCCAGCAGAGGGAGGGCCTACGAGCAGTACTTC
CDR3aa: CASRGRAYEQYF

abundance: .
j_gene: TRBJ1-1
d_gene: .
v_gene: TRBV5-6
CDR3nt: TGTGCCAGCAGCGTCGGGACACTGGAAGCTTTCTTT
CDR3aa: CASSVGTLEAFF

abundance: .
j_gene: TRBJ1-2
d_gene: TRBD1
v_gene: TRBV18
CDR3nt: TGTGCCAGCTCTCACGCGGGGGACAGTCCTAACTATGGCTACACCTTC
CDR3aa: CASSHAGDSPNYGYTF

abundance: .
j_gene: TRBJ1-1
d_gene: .
v_gene: TRBV3-1
CDR3nt: TGTGCCAGCAGCCAAGATGGTATGAACACTGAAGCTTTCTTT
CDR3aa: CASSQDGMNTEAFF

abundance: .
j_gene: TRBJ2-7
d_gene: .
v_gene: TRBV2
CDR3nt: TGTGCCAGCATTGCCCGATTTGATAACTACGAGCAGTACTTC
CDR3aa: CASIARFDNYEQYF

abundance: .
j_gene: TRBJ1-2
d_gene: .
v_gene: TRBV12-3/TRBV12-4
CDR3nt: TGTGCCAGCAGTTTCCGGGACCTCTATGGCTACACCTTC
CDR3aa: CASSFRDLYGYTF

abundance: .
j_gene: TRBJ1-4
d_gene: .
v_gene: TRBV29-1
CDR3nt: TGCAGCGTTCGTGTGGGGGAAAAACTGTTTTTT
CDR3aa: CSVRVGEKLFF

abundance: .
j_gene: TRBJ1-1
d_gene: TRBD1
v_gene: TRBV19
CDR3nt: TGTGCCAGTAGTAACCAGGGGGGGACTGAAGCTTTCTTT
CDR3aa: CASSNQGGTEAFF

abundance: .
j_gene: TRBJ1-2
d_gene: .
v_gene: TRBV6-1
CDR3nt: TGTGCCAGCAGTGAGATTCGGGCAGCAACAAACTATGGCTACACCTTC
CDR3aa: CASSEIRAATNYGYTF

abundance: .
j_gene: TRBJ2-2
d_gene: .
v_gene: TRBV2
CDR3nt: TGTGCCAGCAGTGAAGGAAGGTCCACCGGGGAGCTGTTTTTT
CDR3aa: CASSEGRSTGELFF

abundance: .
j_gene: TRBJ2-7
d_gene: TRBD2
v_gene: TRBV18
CDR3nt: TGTGCCAGCTCACCACAACTAGCGGGAGGGTCCGACGAGCAGTACTTC
CDR3aa: CASSPQLAGGSDEQYF